Included here is one T cell receptor (beta chain) sequence, with context. Naive-designated CD8 cells lacked CD45RO, were positively enriched for CCR7, and omitted terminally differentiated effector memory CD45RA+ cells. Adult donors, all healthy and HIV-negative, had no recent acute infections or vaccinations. Each subset's genomic DNA was shared equally among a number of immunoSEQ plates. Sorted-subset replicate PCR reactions were performed with around 210 ng DNA, corresponding to tens of thousands of T cell genomes. Clones were read by immunoSEQ multiplex PCR, and TCRdb kept only the in-frame ones, dropping some. The table has about 2.1 million clones, roughly 91% seen once; the top ten hold 1.5% to 2%. Per the germline V gene, CDR1 is ENHRY and CDR2 is SYGVKD. This CDR3 is 16 amino acids long. V shed 3 bases, J shed 2 bases, and the junction held 10 bases outside the gene matches. This sample is part of a study of shared clonotypes between healthy human individuals.

The receptor comes from a man aged 18 to 29 in good health. Some clones in this sample may be carry-over from other donors' samples. This chain uses TRBV10-3 with TRBJ2-7; 7 positions agree with TRBD2. Sequenced material: naive CD8+ T cells from PBMCs. CDR3 DNA sequence: TGTGCCATCAGTGAAGCGGACGGGGGGTTCGCCTACGAGCAGTACTTC. Translation gives CAISEADGGFAYEQYF.